This T cell receptor (beta chain) comes out of a study of shared clonotypes between healthy human individuals. TCRdb's copy holds only in-frame clones and misses some; the assay was immunoSEQ multiplex PCR. The sample contains around 600,000 clones, roughly 95% of which appear only once. Terminally differentiated effector memory CD45RA+ cells were excluded by CCR7 positive selection of CD45RO-negative cells. The germline V gene encodes CDR1 GTSNPN and CDR2 SVGIG (reference sequence). The CDR3 is 12 amino acids. The V end was cut by 2 bases, the J end by 8 bases, with 12 bases between. The specimen was naive CD8+ T cells sorted from blood. The chain recombines TRBV30 with TRBJ1-1; D uncertain. This receptor was identified in a woman younger than 45 in good health. The CDR3 DNA is TGTGCCTGGAGTCCCGGGTCGTACGAAGCTTTCTTT. Protein product: CAWSPGSYEAFF. The full variable domain, its missing parts supplied by reference TRBV30 and TRBJ1-1, is SQTIHQWPATLVQPVGSPLSLECTVEGTSNPNLYWYRQAAGRGLQLLFYSVGIGQISSEVPQNLSASRPQDRQFILSSKKLLLSDSGFYLCAWSPGSYEAFFGQGTRLTVV.